By share of the sample, the clone carrying this T cell receptor beta chain is medium-sized (0.01 to 0.1%). Its antigen is still unknown. With 32 V and 13 J primers, multiplex PCR amplified the TCR beta CDR3. TCRdb re-called the multiplex PCR reads with MiXCR, one entry per CDR3 protein. The repertoire includes about 6,100 distinct CDR3 sequences, less than 25% of them detected once, and more than 11% sits in the top ten. These data originate in a study of immune heterogeneity within non-small cell lung tumors. Per germline, CDR1 MDHEN and CDR2 SYDVKM. The V segment lost 6 bases and the J segment 6 bases; nucleotides outside the gene matches: 7. This CDR3 comprises 13 residues. Bulk tumor genomic DNA, around 600 ng per sample, was the template. Biopsies that were spaced far apart were taken, several per primary tumor, during surgery. Untreated, newly diagnosed non-small cell lung cancer patients underwent curative surgery. The donors had newly diagnosed non-small cell lung cancer and underwent surgery intended to cure it.

Study-level points and caveats: While identical dominant CDR3 beta clonotypes recurred across tumor sites within a patient, high-frequency clones unique to individual sites also appeared.

This rearrangement joins TRBV28 to TRBJ1-2, with 7 positions matching TRBD1. The clonotype comes from a female donor with non-small cell lung cancer. Sequenced material: lung tumor tissue. The CDR3 DNA is TGTGCCAGCAGCCTACAGGGGCAAGATGGCTACACCTTC. Its protein product is CASSLQGQDGYTF.